In its sample, the clone carrying this T cell receptor (beta chain) was seen many times. Its target is not known. TCRdb called the RT-PCR reads again in MiXCR, with one record for every CDR3 protein. The repertoire includes 600,000 to 850,000 distinct CDR3 sequences, roughly 15% of them detected once, and about 7.6% sits in the top ten. The data originate from a study of response to subunit inactivated influenza vaccine. Study outcomes and limitations: There was a suggestion from the authors that each seasonal influenza vaccination recruits few new T cells.

From germline, CDR1 is SEHNR and CDR2 FQNEAQ (reference sequence). The V segment lost 3 bases and the J segment 2 bases; nucleotides outside the gene matches: 4. The CDR3 spans 14 residues. The sequencing here drew on PBMCs from blood, taken less than 15 days before vaccination. This rearrangement joins TRBV7-9 to TRBJ2-7; TRBD1 agrees at 7 bases. The TCR comes from a man aged 45-60 years who received an inactivated influenza vaccine. The DNA of the CDR3 is TGTGCCAGCAGCTTCCGGGACAGTACCTACGAGCAGTACTTC. Its translation is CASSFRDSTYEQYF.